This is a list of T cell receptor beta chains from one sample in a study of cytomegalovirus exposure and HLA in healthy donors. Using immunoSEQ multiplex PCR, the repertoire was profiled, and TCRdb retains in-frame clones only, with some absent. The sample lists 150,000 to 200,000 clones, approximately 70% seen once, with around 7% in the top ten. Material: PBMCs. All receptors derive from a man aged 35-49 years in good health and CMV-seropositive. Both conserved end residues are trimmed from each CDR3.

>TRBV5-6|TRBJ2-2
ASSLAAGGAGELF
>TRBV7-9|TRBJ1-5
ASSLGQGDQPQH
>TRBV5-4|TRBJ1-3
ASSSQGGSGNTIY
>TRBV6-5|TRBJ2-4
ASGTPEGKNIQY
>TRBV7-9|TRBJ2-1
ASSLVGAGQGASREQF
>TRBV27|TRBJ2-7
ASSLGSASSYEQY
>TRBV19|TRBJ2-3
ASSIDGSRADTQY
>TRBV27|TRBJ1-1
ASSPQGAIGGTEAF
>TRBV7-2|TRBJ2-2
ASHRDLTNTGELF
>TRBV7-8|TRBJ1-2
ASSHRTGRNLNGYT
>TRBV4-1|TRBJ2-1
ASSQRGGASGGEQF
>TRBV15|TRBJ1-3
ATSPPSSGNTIY
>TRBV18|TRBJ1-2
ASSPPVSPGGYT
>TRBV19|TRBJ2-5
ASTQGGPGKETQY
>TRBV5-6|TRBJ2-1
ASSFDMGDSLFMEQF
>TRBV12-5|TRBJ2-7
ASGLGQGGAYEQY
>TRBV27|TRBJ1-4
ASRQGGKLF
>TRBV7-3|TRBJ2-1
ASSLMPGSYNEQF
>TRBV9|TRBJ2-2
ASSPTNGGTGELF
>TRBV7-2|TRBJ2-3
ASSPGGSDTQY
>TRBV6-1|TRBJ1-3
ASSGQVSGNTIY
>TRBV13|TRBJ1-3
ASSSYTRAQGQSSGNTIY
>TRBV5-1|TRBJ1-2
ASSFSDRGEGYT
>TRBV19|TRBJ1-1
ASSPTPNTEAF
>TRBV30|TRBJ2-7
AWSVLGGARAHEQY
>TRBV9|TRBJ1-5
ASSVAGGSNQPQH
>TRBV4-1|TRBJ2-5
ASSQTAGQETQY
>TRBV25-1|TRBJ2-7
ASSSQGTYEQY
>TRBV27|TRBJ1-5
ASSLSRQGNQPQH
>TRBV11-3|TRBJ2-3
ASSSTTDTQY
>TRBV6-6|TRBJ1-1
ASSYPAGGGQTEAF
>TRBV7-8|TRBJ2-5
ASSWRPPQAGGQETQY